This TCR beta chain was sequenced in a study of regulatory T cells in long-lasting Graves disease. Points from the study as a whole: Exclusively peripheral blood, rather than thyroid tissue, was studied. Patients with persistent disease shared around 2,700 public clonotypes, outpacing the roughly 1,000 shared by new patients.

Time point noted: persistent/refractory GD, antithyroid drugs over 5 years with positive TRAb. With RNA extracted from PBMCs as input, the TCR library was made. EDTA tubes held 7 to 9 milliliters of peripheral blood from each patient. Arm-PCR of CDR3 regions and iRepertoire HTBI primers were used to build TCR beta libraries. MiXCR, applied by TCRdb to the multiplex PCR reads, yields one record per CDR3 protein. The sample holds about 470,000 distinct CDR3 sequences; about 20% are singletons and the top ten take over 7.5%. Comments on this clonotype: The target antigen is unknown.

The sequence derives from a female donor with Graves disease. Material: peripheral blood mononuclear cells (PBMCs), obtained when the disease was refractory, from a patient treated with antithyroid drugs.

CDR3 loop: CSAHPLAGSYEQYF. CDR3 in DNA: TGCAGTGCTCACCCACTAGCGGGAAGCTACGAGCAGTACTTC. The V gene is TRBV20-1, the J gene TRBJ2-7; 10 bases are a match to TRBD2. CDR3 length: 14 amino acids. In germline, CDR1 is DFQATT, CDR2 SNEGSKA (reference sequence). V trimming: 5 bases; J trimming: 3 bases; junction bases outside the gene matches: 7.